Below, 26 T cell receptor beta chains from the same sample are listed, as sequenced in a study of OX40 agonist ivuxolimab in advanced cancers. Here immunoSEQ multiplex PCR was the method, and the copy in TCRdb shows in-frame clones only, minus some. The sample carries around 51,000 clones, approximately 87% recorded once. Sequencing was performed on CD4+ or CD8+ T cells sorted from blood, taken in a trial of the OX40 agonist ivuxolimab. All receptors derive from an adult with an advanced solid tumor such as melanoma, head and neck, liver or kidney cancer.

The CDR3 nucleotides are TGTGCCAGCAGCGGCGAGGGCGAGGTTGGGGAGACCCAGTACTTC. Amino acids: CASSGEGEVGETQYF. The V gene is TRBV7-6, the J gene TRBJ2-5, with a tentative D call TRBD2 (5 bases). The CDR3 totals 15 residues. Trimming shortened V by 5 bases and J by 5 bases, and 18 bases separated the two germline ends. The germline gives CDR1 SGHVS, CDR2 FNYEAQ.

The gene calls are TRBV4-1 and TRBJ1-1; no definite D call. Trimming took 4 bases from V and 3 from J, leaving 9 bases between them. Germline CDR1 MGHRA, CDR2 YSYEKL. The CDR3 runs 13 residues. CDR3 bases: TGCGCCAGCAGCCCTAAGAGAGACACTGAAGCTTTCTTT. The encoded protein is CASSPKRDTEAFF.

This chain links TRBV6-4 with TRBJ1-5, with a weak D call TRBD1 (5 bases). The CDR3 totals 16 residues. The germline V gene has CDR1 MRHNA and CDR2 SNTAGT. Trimming took 3 bases from V and 7 from J, leaving 19 bases between them. The DNA of the CDR3 is TGTGCCAGCAGTGAAGCTGCACTCCAATGGGACCAGCCCCAGCATTTT. The encoded protein is CASSEAALQWDQPQHF.

About this clone: Other DNA sequences of this sample code for an identical CDR3. This chain joins TRBV5-8 and TRBJ2-1; unclear D gene. In germline, CDR1 is SGHTS, CDR2 YDEGEE. The CDR3 covers 12 residues. Trimming left V 0 bases short and J 5 bases short, with 3 bases between. The CDR3 DNA follows: TGTGCCAGCAGCTTGGGAGACAATGAGCAGTTCTTC. Its translation: CASSLGDNEQFF.

The chain joins TRBV5-1 to TRBJ1-1, with TRBD1 matching 7 bases. CDR1 is SGHRS, CDR2 YFSETQ, per germline. After removal of 6 bases from V and 7 bases from J, the junction contained 9 bases not matched to a gene. The length of the CDR3 is 13 residues. CDR3 in amino acids: CASTSTGRLEAFF. The CDR3 DNA follows: TGCGCCAGCACCTCGACAGGGAGGCTTGAAGCTTTCTTT.

The rearrangement uses TRBV7-9 and TRBJ2-7; no clear D. Trimming stripped 5 bases from V and 3 bases from J, with 11 bases between. This CDR3 contains 13 residues. The germline V gene encodes CDR1 SEHNR and CDR2 FQNEAQ (reference sequence). CDR3 sequence: CASSHLSGYEQYF. CDR3 DNA: TGTGCCAGCAGCCACCTCTCAGGCTACGAGCAGTACTTC.

The V and J genes are TRBV30 and TRBJ1-5; D may be TRBD1 (5 bases). CDR3 length: 15 residues. V lost 0 bases and J lost 3, with 12 bases in between. Looked up from germline, CDR1 is GTSNPN and CDR2 is SVGIG (reference sequence). CDR3 in DNA: TGTGCCTGGAGTGTACGAAGGGGCTTCAATCAGCCCCAGCATTTT. Translated: CAWSVRRGFNQPQHF.

Written as DNA, the CDR3 is TGTGCCAGCAGCGTAGAGGGGACAGGGCATAGCTATGGCTACACCTTC. Protein: CASSVEGTGHSYGYTF. The chain couples TRBV9 to TRBJ1-2; 9 nucleotides agree with TRBD1. The CDR3 sequence is 16 residues long. Germline assignment: CDR1 SGDLS and CDR2 YYNGEE. With 0 bases clipped from V and 4 bases from J, the junction kept 7 bases outside the gene matches.

V is TRBV9 and J is TRBJ2-1, with 10 bases that match TRBD2. Germline assignment: CDR1 SGDLS and CDR2 YYNGEE. The CDR3 has 17 residues. The trim removed 6 bases at V and 3 bases at J, leaving 12 bases unmatched. The chain's CDR3 is CASTQITASGGYNEQFF. Here the CDR3 DNA reads TGTGCCAGCACCCAAATTACGGCTAGCGGGGGCTACAATGAGCAGTTCTTC.

The count of this clone is one. V is TRBV7-3 and J is TRBJ2-1; 7 bases match TRBD2. Germline CDR1 and CDR2: SGHTA and FQGTGA. CDR3 length equals 18 residues. V shed 0 bases, J shed 6 bases, and the junction held 14 bases outside the gene matches. DNA of the CDR3: TGTGCCAGCAGCTTAACGGTTGGCGTACTCTCGGGGGGCAATGAGCAGTTCTTC. Translation: CASSLTVGVLSGGNEQFF. The complete variable domain, with remaining parts taken from reference TRBV7-3 and TRBJ2-1, reads GAGVSQTPSNKVTEKGKYVELRCDPISGHTALYWYRQSLGQGPEFLIYFQGTGAADDSGLPNDRFFAVRPEGSVSTLKIQRTERGDSAVYLCASSLTVGVLSGGNEQFFGPGTRLTVL.

The CDR3 protein is CASSPRLTNEKLFF. CDR3 bases: TGTGCCAGCTCACCTAGACTGACTAATGAAAAACTGTTTTTT. This chain links TRBV18 with TRBJ1-4; no reliable D call. Germline lookup yields CDR1 KGHSH and CDR2 LQKENI. The CDR3 is made up of 14 amino acids. V was shortened by 3 bases and J by 2 bases, with 7 bases between the two germline ends.

The chain links TRBV18 to TRBJ2-3; 8 bases are a match to TRBD2. Germline values: CDR1 KGHSH, CDR2 LQKENI. Trimming took 5 bases from V and 6 from J; bases not matched to a gene: 7. This CDR3 contains 14 residues. The chain's CDR3 is CASSSEAGADTQYF. The CDR3 DNA follows: TGTGCCAGCTCATCCGAAGCGGGAGCGGATACGCAGTATTTT.

This clone was observed a single time. The chain couples TRBV27 to TRBJ2-7, with 8 bases matching TRBD2. This CDR3 is 13 amino acids long. V was clipped by 8 bases and J by 6 bases; unmatched bases: 9. Germline V gene sequence: CDR1 MNHEY, CDR2 SMNVEV (reference sequence). This chain's CDR3 is CASAASGSGEQYF. CDR3 nucleotide sequence: TGTGCCAGCGCGGCTAGCGGGTCTGGCGAGCAGTACTTC.

CDR3 sequence: CASSLVGQRDTEAFF. The DNA for the CDR3 is TGTGCCAGCAGCTTAGTGGGCCAGAGGGACACTGAAGCTTTCTTT. The V call is TRBV7-9, the J call TRBJ1-1; D is unresolved. From germline, CDR1 is SEHNR and CDR2 FQNEAQ (reference sequence). The CDR3 contains 15 residues. The V end lost 1 base, the J end lost 3 bases, and 12 bases lay between the germline ends.

The V gene is TRBV15, the J gene TRBJ2-7, with 8 bases lining up with TRBD1. Germline V gene data show CDR1 as LNHNV and CDR2 as YYDKDF (reference sequence). CDR3 length: 14 amino acids. V trimming: 2 bases; J trimming: 3 bases; junction bases outside the gene matches: 3. The CDR3 DNA is TGTGCCACCAGCAGAACACAGGGGGACTACGAGCAGTACTTC. Its protein product is CATSRTQGDYEQYF.

The chain employs TRBV15 and TRBJ2-1; D gene uncertain. V lost 0 bases to trimming and J lost 2 bases, with 14 bases between them. CDR1 is LNHNV and CDR2 is YYDKDF in the germline V gene (reference sequence). The CDR3 is made up of 17 amino acids. CDR3 amino acids: CATSRDWATLAYNEQFF. CDR3 DNA sequence: TGTGCCACCAGCAGAGATTGGGCGACCCTAGCCTACAATGAGCAGTTCTTC.

The V and J genes are TRBV14 and TRBJ1-1, with TRBD1 as a possible D gene (5 bases). The CDR3 covers 15 residues. Per germline, CDR1 SGHDN and CDR2 FVKESK. V lost 0 bases, J lost 0 bases, and 8 bases lay in between. The CDR3, as DNA: TGTGCCAGCAGCCAAGAAACGGGGCTGAACACTGAAGCTTTCTTT. Residues: CASSQETGLNTEAFF.

This clone showed up many times. The chain employs TRBV27 and TRBJ2-4, with TRBD1 identical over 12 bases. Germline CDR1 reads MNHEY; CDR2 reads SMNVEV (reference sequence). V shed 5 bases and J 2 bases; nucleotides not matched to a gene: 7. This CDR3 comprises 17 residues. The CDR3 nucleotides read TGTGCCAGCAGTGTCGGGACAGGGGGCGCAACCAAAAACATTCAGTACTTC. As protein: CASSVGTGGATKNIQYF.

V gene TRBV11-2 combines with J gene TRBJ2-4; the D call may be TRBD1 or TRBD2 (5 bases each). The CDR3 contains 14 residues. From germline, CDR1 is SGHAT and CDR2 FQNNGV. Trimming stripped 5 bases from V and 0 bases from J, with 8 bases between. CDR3 nucleotide sequence: TGTGCCAGCAGCCTCGGGACAGCCAAAAACATTCAGTACTTC. As protein: CASSLGTAKNIQYF.

In its sample, this clone was seen once. The chain carries TRBV9 and TRBJ2-5, with D perhaps matching TRBD1 or TRBD2 (6 bases each). Germline lookup yields CDR1 SGDLS and CDR2 YYNGEE. The V gene lost 0 bases and the J gene lost 0 bases, with 15 bases spanning the gap. The CDR3 is 17 residues long. CDR3 coding DNA: TGTGCCAGCAGCGTAGCTGGTGGAGGGGGTAACCAAGAGACCCAGTACTTC. It translates to CASSVAGGGGNQETQYF.

The chain joins TRBV7-9 to TRBJ2-7; the D is unclear. The germline V and J ends were trimmed by 1 base and 3 bases, with 19 bases remaining between them. The germline V gene encodes CDR1 SEHNR and CDR2 FQNEAQ (reference sequence). This CDR3 comprises 17 residues. CDR3 DNA: TGTGCCAGCAGCTTAGGGCCTAGTGGCGCAACTTACTACGAGCAGTACTTC. This codes for CASSLGPSGATYYEQYF.

The chain carries TRBV6-5 and TRBJ2-5; D gene uncertain. This CDR3 contains 12 residues. CDR1 is MNHEY and CDR2 is SVGAGI in the germline V gene. The V end lost 6 bases, the J end lost 3 bases, and 8 bases lay between the germline ends. CDR3 amino acids: CASSSQKETQYF. The CDR3, as DNA: TGTGCCAGCAGCTCACAGAAAGAGACCCAGTACTTC.

The chain couples TRBV20-1 to TRBJ2-1; D is perhaps TRBD2 (5 bases). The CDR3 has 11 residues. Germline-derived CDR1 and CDR2 are DFQATT and SNEGSKA (reference sequence). CDR3 loop: CTQRGIGEQFF. In nucleotides, the CDR3 is TGCACTCAACGGGGTATCGGTGAGCAGTTCTTC.

The chain is built from TRBV2 and TRBJ2-2, with D perhaps matching TRBD1 (7 bases). CDR1 is SNHLY and CDR2 is FYNNEI in the germline V gene. Trimming removed 8 bases from V and 2 bases from J, with 18 bases in between. The CDR3 contains 16 residues. CDR3 loop: CASPEVQGGNTGELFF. As DNA, the CDR3 is TGTGCCAGCCCTGAGGTTCAGGGGGGAAACACCGGGGAGCTGTTTTTT.

The rearrangement links TRBV27 to TRBJ2-1; 8 bases line up with TRBD2. The CDR3 covers 15 residues. Germline lookup yields CDR1 MNHEY and CDR2 SMNVEV (reference sequence). DNA for the CDR3: TGTGCTTCGTCGGCTAGCGGGTCCTCCTACAATGAGCAGTTCTTC. Its protein product is CASSASGSSYNEQFF.

This chain joins TRBV13 and TRBJ2-3, with D tentatively TRBD2 (6 bases). V was trimmed by 0 bases and J by 3 bases, leaving 22 bases between them. This CDR3 comprises 19 residues. Germline V CDR1 and CDR2: PRHDT, FYEKMQ (reference sequence). In DNA form, the CDR3 reads TGTGCCAGCAGCTTAGGCGGAGATCGGGGGTCTTTATGGACAGATACGCAGTATTTT. This gives the protein CASSLGGDRGSLWTDTQYF.